This T cell receptor beta chain emerged from a study of Siglec-9 on CD8 T cells in melanoma (dated by TCRdb to between 2017 and 2020). Some background on the complete study: The study examined the expression of Siglec-9 on CD8+ T cells and how Siglec-9 regulates T cells within the melanoma tumor microenvironment. What the research found in general, with its limitations: According to the report, an effector memory CD8+ T-cell subset that seemed to build up inside melanoma tumors was both marked and regulated by Siglec-9.

Library generation was performed with the immunoSEQ multiplex PCR assay. In TCRdb, the immuneACCESS table is reduced to in-frame sequences with V and J assigned. These tables do not hold every clone; where another copy was compared, an unresolved V gene accounts for under half, and the others remain unexplained. The sample table lists roughly 30,000 clones, 75% to 85% of them with a count of one. The ten largest clones capture 5.8% of the sample. CDR1 and CDR2 are drawn from the germline V gene (reference sequence): MNHEY, SMNVEV. The cysteine opens and the phenylalanine closes a CDR3 of 14 amino acids. Only the CDR3 DNA stays, 42 bases, in frame from base 1. The junction carries 7 bases between V and J, which are trimmed by 3 bases and 1 base respectively. A note on this clone: Its specific antigen is unknown. No much larger clonotype is one base removed from it; base qualities were not supplied.

The chain joins TRBV27 to TRBJ1-5, with TRBD1 as a weak D call on 6 bases. This TCR came from a human donor in good health. Sequencing was performed on Siglec-9- CD8+ T cells sorted from blood. The cell subset or site tag for this specimen amounts to: CD8 T cells lacking Siglec-9. CDR3 reads: CASSFQGSNQPQHF. The DNA sequence reads TGTGCCAGCAGTTTCCAGGGGAGCAATCAGCCCCAGCATTTT.